A selection of T cell receptor beta chains follows, all from one sample in a study of blood T cell repertoires in COVID-19. Clones were sequenced by immunoSEQ multiplex PCR, and TCRdb holds only the in-frame ones, with some missing. The sample has about 190,000 clones; about 90% are singletons. Sequenced input: peripheral blood. The receptor set was obtained from a man in his fifties with acute or convalescent COVID-19. CDR3s include the opening cysteine and the closing phenylalanine or tryptophan. Each record gives: CDR3 length, V gene, J gene, D gene, clone size, CDR3 DNA, CDR3 protein. The D gene is left open where the match is weak. For some rows the clone size is stated as once, few or many, or as a class when expanded; others skip it.

13,TRBV6-5,TRBJ2-5,NA,NA,TGTGCCAGCAGTTACAATCAGCAAGAGACCCAGTACTTC,CASSYNQQETQYF
14,TRBV10-3,TRBJ1-3,NA,NA,TGTGCCATCAATCAGGGTGGCTCTGGAAACACCATATATTTT,CAINQGGSGNTIYF
15,TRBV6-5,TRBJ1-2,TRBD1,NA,TGTGCCAGACGAACACTACAGGGGAGTCAGTATGGCTACACCTTC,CARRTLQGSQYGYTF
19,TRBV5-1,TRBJ2-7,TRBD2,NA,TGCGCCAGCAGCTGGTCGGGACTAGCGGGAGCCTTATCCTCCTACGAGCAGTACTTC,CASSWSGLAGALSSYEQYF
14,TRBV6-6,TRBJ2-7,NA,NA,TGTGCCAGCAGTTACTCGCGTCAGGGCCACGAGCAGTACTTC,CASSYSRQGHEQYF
16,TRBV4-2,TRBJ1-2,NA,NA,TGTGCCAGCAGCCAAGCCCTCACAGGGTTGGACTATGGCTACACCTTC,CASSQALTGLDYGYTF
14,TRBV7-3,TRBJ2-5,NA,NA,TGTGCCAGCAGCTTAACACCAGGCGGGGAGACCCAGTACTTC,CASSLTPGGETQYF
15,TRBV5-1,TRBJ2-5,NA,NA,TGCGCCAGCAGCGCTATACAGGGCCACCAAGAGACCCAGTACTTC,CASSAIQGHQETQYF
15,TRBV6-5,TRBJ1-5,TRBD1,NA,TGTGCCAGCAGCCTACTGGCAGGGGGGCATCAGCCCCAGCATTTT,CASSLLAGGHQPQHF
14,TRBV10-3,TRBJ1-5,TRBD1,few,TGTGCCATCAGCGCAACAGGGGACAATCAGCCCCAGCATTTT,CAISATGDNQPQHF
13,TRBV7-2,TRBJ2-4,TRBD1,NA,TGTGCCAGCAGCCTGGGACAGGAAAACATTCAGTACTTC,CASSLGQENIQYF
14,TRBV27,TRBJ2-1,NA,NA,TGTGCCAGCAGTTTATCTGTCGGGGGAGGCGAGCAGTTCTTC,CASSLSVGGGEQFF
15,TRBV5-1,TRBJ1-1,NA,NA,TGCGCCAGCAGCTTGGCGAGGGGGATCGGCACTGAAGCTTTCTTT,CASSLARGIGTEAFF
14,TRBV18,TRBJ1-2,NA,NA,TGTGCCAGCTCACCCGCGGCCAAGTCCTATGGCTACACCTTC,CASSPAAKSYGYTF
14,TRBV19,TRBJ1-1,TRBD1,once,TGTGCCAGTAGGCAGCAGGGGGCAGGGACTGAAGCTTTCTTT,CASRQQGAGTEAFF
16,TRBV19,TRBJ1-6,TRBD1,NA,TGTGCCAGTAGTATAGGACGTGACAGGGGGACTTCACCCCTCCACTTT,CASSIGRDRGTSPLHF
17,TRBV14,TRBJ2-3,TRBD2,NA,TGTGCCAGCAGCCATGCTGGCTGGCTAGCGGGGACAGATACGCAGTATTTT,CASSHAGWLAGTDTQYF
16,TRBV19,TRBJ1-1,NA,NA,TGTGCCAGTAGTATCGTTGGGACAAACATGAACACTGAAGCTTTCTTT,CASSIVGTNMNTEAFF
16,TRBV10-3,TRBJ1-5,NA,NA,TGTGCCATCAGTGAGAAACCAGGTGGAAGCAATCAGCCCCAGCATTTT,CAISEKPGGSNQPQHF
14,TRBV27,TRBJ1-1,NA,NA,TGTGCCAGCGGCCCCAATATCATGAACACTGAAGCTTTCTTT,CASGPNIMNTEAFF
15,TRBV5-1,TRBJ1-1,TRBD1,few,TGCGCCAGCAGCCTCCAGACAGGGCCGGGAGCTGAAGCTTTCTTT,CASSLQTGPGAEAFF
15,TRBV9,TRBJ1-1,NA,NA,TGTGCCAGCAGCCCAAGCTGGGGGCGGGACACTGAAGCTTTCTTT,CASSPSWGRDTEAFF
12,TRBV7-2,TRBJ2-5,NA,NA,TGTGCCAGCAGCTTCACTATGGAGACCCAGTACTTC,CASSFTMETQYF
18,TRBV7-9,TRBJ2-1,NA,NA,TGTGCCAGCAGCCATCCACGCCTGGCGGGATATAATTACAATGAGCAGTTCTTC,CASSHPRLAGYNYNEQFF
15,TRBV10-1,TRBJ2-7,NA,NA,TGCGCCAGCAGCGATGGGTTCGTGGGGCGGTACGAGCAGTACTTC,CASSDGFVGRYEQYF
12,TRBV28,TRBJ1-5,NA,NA,TGTGCCAGTCGGACTGGAGAGGTGGCCCAGCATTTT,CASRTGEVAQHF
13,TRBV7-3,TRBJ1-1,NA,NA,TGTGCCAGCAGCTTAAGTGGCAGGGCGGGGGCTTTCTTT,CASSLSGRAGAFF
15,TRBV28,TRBJ2-5,NA,NA,TGTGCCAGCAGTTCCAGGACAGTGAGGGGAGAGACCCAGTACTTC,CASSSRTVRGETQYF
16,TRBV7-9,TRBJ2-2,NA,NA,TGTGCCAGCAGCGGGACAACAGGGTTCCACACCGGGGAGCTGTTTTTT,CASSGTTGFHTGELFF
17,TRBV2,TRBJ2-6,TRBD1,NA,TGTGCCAGCAGTGGGGACAGCTTGTTCTCTGGGGCCAACGTCCTGACTTTC,CASSGDSLFSGANVLTF
16,TRBV5-1,TRBJ1-4,TRBD1,NA,TGCGCCAGCAGCACCAGGACAGGGAGGAATAATGAAAAACTGTTTTTT,CASSTRTGRNNEKLFF
15,TRBV9,TRBJ2-3,TRBD1,NA,TGTGCCAGCAGCGCTGGGACAGTTAGCACAGATACGCAGTATTTT,CASSAGTVSTDTQYF
15,TRBV10-3,TRBJ2-7,TRBD2,NA,TGTGCCTCTAGCGGGACTAGCGGGAGTAACTACGAGCAGTACTTC,CASSGTSGSNYEQYF
11,TRBV29-1,TRBJ2-3,NA,NA,TGCAGCGTAGTCGGTGGAGATACGCAGTATTTT,CSVVGGDTQYF
13,TRBV3-1/TRBV3-2,TRBJ1-2,NA,NA,TGTGCCAGCAGCGATGGAGAATTGCGTGGCTACACCTTC,CASSDGELRGYTF
14,TRBV6-6,TRBJ1-1,TRBD1,NA,TGTGCCAGCAGCCCGGGACAGGGTGAAACTGAAGCTTTCTTT,CASSPGQGETEAFF
15,TRBV28,TRBJ1-2,NA,once,TGTGCCAGCAGTTTAGCGTGGAGGGAACTATATGGCTACACCTTC,CASSLAWRELYGYTF
14,TRBV9,TRBJ1-1,NA,once,TGTGCCAGCAGCCAAACAAGCGGGGCCTTTGAAGCTTTCTTT,CASSQTSGAFEAFF
14,TRBV7-9,TRBJ1-2,TRBD1,NA,TGTGCCAGCAGCCTCCAACAGGGGGCGACCGGCTACACCTTC,CASSLQQGATGYTF
15,TRBV9,TRBJ2-1,NA,NA,TGTGCCAGCTCCCCGTGGAGGGGAGAAGGGAAAGAGCAGTTCTTC,CASSPWRGEGKEQFF
14,TRBV5-1,TRBJ2-1,TRBD1,NA,TGCGCCAGCAGCTCGGGACAGCTACAGCGCGAGCAGTTCTTC,CASSSGQLQREQFF
14,TRBV29-1,TRBJ1-1,NA,NA,TGCAGCGTTGGACCGGGGTTGGTGAACACTGAAGCTTTCTTT,CSVGPGLVNTEAFF
14,TRBV19,TRBJ1-2,TRBD1,NA,TGTGCCAGCGGGACAGGACCTGCTAACTATGGCTACACCTTC,CASGTGPANYGYTF
14,TRBV25-1,TRBJ2-5,NA,NA,TGTGCCAGCAGTGCGCGGGACGGGGGAGAGACCCAGTACTTC,CASSARDGGETQYF